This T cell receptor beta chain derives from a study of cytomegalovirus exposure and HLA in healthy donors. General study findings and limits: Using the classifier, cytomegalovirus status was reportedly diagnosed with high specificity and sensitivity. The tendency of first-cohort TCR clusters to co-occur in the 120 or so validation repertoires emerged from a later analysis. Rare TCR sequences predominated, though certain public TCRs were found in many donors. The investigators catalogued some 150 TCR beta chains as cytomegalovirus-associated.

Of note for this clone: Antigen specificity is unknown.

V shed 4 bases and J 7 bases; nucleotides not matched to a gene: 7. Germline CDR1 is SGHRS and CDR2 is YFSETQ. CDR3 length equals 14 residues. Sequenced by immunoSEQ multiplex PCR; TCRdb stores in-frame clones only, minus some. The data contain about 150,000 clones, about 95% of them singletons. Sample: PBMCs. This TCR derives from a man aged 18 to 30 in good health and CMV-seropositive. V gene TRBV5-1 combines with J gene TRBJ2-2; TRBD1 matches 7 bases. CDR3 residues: CASSDPGGGGELFF. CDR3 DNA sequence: TGCGCCAGCAGCGATCCAGGGGGTGGCGGGGAGCTGTTTTTT. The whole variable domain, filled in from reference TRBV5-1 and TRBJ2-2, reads KAGVTQTPRYLIKTRGQQVTLSCSPISGHRSVSWYQQTPGQGLQFLFEYFSETQRNKGNFPGRFSGRQFSNSRSEMNVSTLELGDSALYLCASSDPGGGGELFFGEGSRLTVL.